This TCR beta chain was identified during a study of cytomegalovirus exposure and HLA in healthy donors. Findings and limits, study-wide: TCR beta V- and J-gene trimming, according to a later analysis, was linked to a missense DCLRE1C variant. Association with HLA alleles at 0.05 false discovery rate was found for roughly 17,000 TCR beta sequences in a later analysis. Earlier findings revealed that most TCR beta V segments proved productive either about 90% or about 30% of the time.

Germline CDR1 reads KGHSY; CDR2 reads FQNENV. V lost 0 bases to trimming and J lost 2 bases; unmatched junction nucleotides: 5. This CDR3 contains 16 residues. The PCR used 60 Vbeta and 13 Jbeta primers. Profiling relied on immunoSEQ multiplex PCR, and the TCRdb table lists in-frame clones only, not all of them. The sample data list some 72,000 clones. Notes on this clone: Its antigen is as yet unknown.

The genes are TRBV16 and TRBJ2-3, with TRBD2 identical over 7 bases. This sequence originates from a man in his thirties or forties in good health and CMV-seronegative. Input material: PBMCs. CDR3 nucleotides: TGTGCCAGCAGCCAATCCCCAGGGAGGGACACAGATACGCAGTATTTT. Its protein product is CASSQSPGRDTDTQYF.